This TCR beta chain emerged from a study of neoadjuvant anti-PD-1 for oral cavity cancer. These newly diagnosed stage II-IVA oral cavity squamous cell carcinoma patients had no prior systemic or radiation treatment. Cohort: HPV-negative, locally advanced oral cavity squamous cell carcinoma patients. TCRdb's copy holds only in-frame clones and misses some; the assay was immunoSEQ multiplex PCR. The sample shows about 14,000 clones, roughly 71% of them seen only once. Germline V gene lookup returns CDR1 MNHNS and CDR2 SASEGT. CDR3 length equals 12 residues. The ends were cut back, 6 bases at V and 10 bases at J, with 13 bases in the middle.

The rearrangement uses TRBV6-1 and TRBJ2-1; D remains ambiguous. Here the sequenced sample was PBMCs, taken before nivolumab (anti-PD-1) treatment. This clonotype originated in a person between 40 and 80 years old with oral cavity squamous cell carcinoma. CDR3 amino acids: CASRDGAGEQFF. The CDR3 coding sequence is TGTGCCAGCAGGGACGGAGCTGGGGAGCAGTTCTTC.